This passage covers 23 T cell receptor beta chains from one sample sequenced in a study of blood T cell repertoires in COVID-19. Profiling relied on immunoSEQ multiplex PCR, and the TCRdb table lists in-frame clones only, not all of them. The sample includes 140,000 to 150,000 clones, roughly 75% of them seen just once. Specimen: PBMCs or T cells enriched from blood (not recorded which). These receptors were obtained from a woman in her forties or fifties who had recovered from COVID-19.

The genes are TRBV18 and TRBJ2-5; the match to TRBD2 covers 7 bases. Germline V gene data show CDR1 as KGHSH and CDR2 as LQKENI. This CDR3 spans 14 amino acids. V shed 6 bases, J shed 13 bases, and the junction held 17 bases outside the gene matches. The CDR3 spells CASSPGGTQEYMYF. DNA of the CDR3: TGTGCCAGCTCCCCCGGGGGGACCCAAGAATATATGTACTTC.

The chain joins TRBV7-6 to TRBJ2-3, with D uncertain. V was pared by 5 bases and J by 6 bases, with 9 bases between. This CDR3 spans 12 amino acids. Germline-derived CDR1 and CDR2 are SGHVS and FNYEAQ. CDR3 sequence: CASSPNTDTQYF. The CDR3 DNA follows: TGTGCCAGCAGCCCCAACACGGATACGCAGTATTTT.

The chain links TRBV6-6 to TRBJ1-3; a weak D match, TRBD1 (6 bases). The germline gives CDR1 MNHNY, CDR2 SVGAGI (reference sequence). V dropped 11 bases and J dropped 2 bases, with 13 bases sitting between them. The CDR3 contains 13 residues. The CDR3 sequence is CACRGQPGNTIYF. DNA for the CDR3: TGTGCCTGTAGGGGACAACCTGGAAACACCATATATTTT.

The table lists this clone with a count of one. The V gene is TRBV10-1, the J gene TRBJ1-2, with TRBD1 as a possible D gene (6 bases). CDR1 WNHNN and CDR2 SYGVQD come from the germline V gene (reference sequence). There are 15 residues in the CDR3. Trimming left V 2 bases short and J 6 bases short, with 16 bases between. The CDR3 DNA is TGCGCCAGCAGTGAGGGTCGACAGGCCTACAATGGCTACACCTTC. This sequence encodes CASSEGRQAYNGYTF.

The rearrangement uses TRBV23-1 and TRBJ1-1, with 7 bases identical to TRBD1. TRBV23-1 is sorted into the ORF group, with uncertain function. V gave up 3 bases and J gave up 0 bases; unmatched junction bases: 13. The CDR3 loop spans 18 amino acids. The CDR3 bases are TGCGCCAGCAGTCAGTTTCGACCCGACAGGGCCATGAACACTGAAGCTTTCTTT. It codes for CASSQFRPDRAMNTEAFF.

V and J are TRBV5-6 and TRBJ1-6, with no clear D. The V gene's germline CDR1 is SGHDT and CDR2 YYEEEE. The CDR3 loop spans 16 amino acids. The ends were cut back, 0 bases at V and 4 bases at J, with 11 bases in the middle. The CDR3 loop is CASSLGGRGYNSPLHF. The CDR3 DNA reads TGTGCCAGCAGCTTGGGTGGCCGGGGTTATAATTCACCCCTCCACTTT.

This rearrangement joins TRBV23-1 to TRBJ1-1, with 8 bases lining up with TRBD1. TRBV23-1 falls under the ORF class, with uncertain function. The CDR3 covers 14 residues. The junction had 1 base not matched to a gene; V was cut back by 1 base and J by 3 bases. The CDR3 DNA follows: TGCGCCAGCAGTCAATACAGGGGGTACACTGAAGCTTTCTTT. Protein sequence: CASSQYRGYTEAFF.

The V gene is TRBV3-1 (or the pseudogene TRBV3-2), the J gene TRBJ1-2; D ambiguous. Trimming stripped 6 bases from V and 7 bases from J, with 9 bases between. CDR3 size: 11 residues. Germline lookup yields CDR1 LGHDT and CDR2 YNNKEL (reference sequence). In DNA form, the CDR3 reads TGTGCCAGCAGTCGGGAGTCTGGCTACACCTTC. This codes for CASSRESGYTF.

The V call is TRBV12-3 or TRBV12-4, the J call TRBJ1-2; possible D gene TRBD1, 5 bases. The CDR3 has 13 residues. Trimming took 4 bases from V and 5 from J, leaving 11 bases between them. CDR3 sequence reads: CASSSGFVYGYTF. As DNA, the CDR3 is TGTGCCAGCAGTTCAGGGTTCGTGTATGGCTACACCTTC.

This sequence joins TRBV5-8 and TRBJ1-5; D is perhaps TRBD1 (5 bases). This CDR3 comprises 18 residues. With 4 bases removed from V and 6 bases from J, the gap between germline ends came to 26 bases. Germline V lookup: CDR1 SGHTS, CDR2 YDEGEE. CDR3 sequence reads: CASSLGPGRGVSSQPQHF. The CDR3 DNA sequence: TGTGCCAGCAGCCTCGGGCCGGGGCGGGGGGTTAGTAGTCAGCCCCAGCATTTT.

J is TRBJ2-1 and V is TRBV10-3, with 9 bases aligning to TRBD1. The CDR3 sequence is 17 residues long. CDR1 is ENHRY, CDR2 SYGVKD, per germline. V lost 0 bases and J lost 4; bases outside the gene matches: 7. The CDR3 spells CAISESEWDRVYNEQFF. The CDR3 nucleotides read TGTGCCATCAGTGAGTCAGAGTGGGACAGGGTGTACAATGAGCAGTTCTTC.

The chain employs TRBV19 and TRBJ2-1; tentatively, D is TRBD2 (5 bases). The CDR3 is made up of 16 amino acids. CDR1 is LNHDA, CDR2 SQIVND, per germline (reference sequence). V dropped 0 bases and J dropped 0 bases, with 9 bases sitting between them. CDR3 DNA sequence: TGTGCCAGTAGTATAGATCCGGGAAGCTCCTACAATGAGCAGTTCTTC. This sequence encodes CASSIDPGSSYNEQFF.

This clone occurred a few times. The J gene is TRBJ1-3, the V gene TRBV7-9; possible D gene TRBD1, 6 bases. Per the germline V gene, CDR1 is SEHNR and CDR2 is FQNEAQ (reference sequence). The V gene lost 7 bases and the J gene lost 1 base, with 17 bases spanning the gap. This CDR3 spans 16 amino acids. The DNA of the CDR3 is TGTGCCAGCACCAACCCCGACAGGTCGTCTGGAAACACCATATATTTT. Protein sequence: CASTNPDRSSGNTIYF.

The CDR3 DNA reads as TGTGCCAGCAGTTGGGGCCGGAGGGGAGGAGGTTCACCCCTCCACTTT. It encodes CASSWGRRGGGSPLHF. The chain is built from TRBV28 and TRBJ1-6, with a possible D match to TRBD1 (5 bases). CDR1 MDHEN and CDR2 SYDVKM come from the germline V gene. V gave up 4 bases and J gave up 9 bases, with 19 bases separating them. The CDR3 sequence is 16 residues long.

V usage is TRBV27 and J usage is TRBJ1-6, with 7 bases lining up with TRBD1. In germline, CDR1 is MNHEY, CDR2 SMNVEV (reference sequence). This CDR3 has 16 residues. V trimming: 3 bases; J trimming: 10 bases; junction bases outside the gene matches: 12. CDR3 residues: CASSFFPSTGSSPLHF. The CDR3 DNA sequence: TGTGCCAGCAGTTTCTTCCCGTCGACAGGGTCATCACCCCTCCACTTT.

The rearrangement uses TRBV29-1 and TRBJ2-5; TRBD1 matches 9 bases. Germline V gene sequence: CDR1 SQVTM, CDR2 ANQGSEA. This CDR3 region has 15 residues. Trimming removed 6 bases from V and 4 bases from J; junction bases left unmatched: 12. CDR3 in DNA: TGCAGCGTGGGGGGGACAGGGAATTTAGGAGAGACCCAGTACTTC. It is translated as CSVGGTGNLGETQYF.

This chain links TRBV24-1 with TRBJ2-3; D is possibly TRBD2 (7 bases). Germline CDR1 reads KGHDR; CDR2 reads SFDVKD. The V gene lost 9 bases and the J gene lost 5 bases, with 11 bases spanning the gap. CDR3 length: 12 amino acids. CDR3: CATGGDKDTQYF. CDR3 bases: TGTGCCACCGGGGGGGACAAAGATACGCAGTATTTT.

The chain links TRBV28 to TRBJ1-2; the match to TRBD1 covers 7 bases. Germline values: CDR1 MDHEN, CDR2 SYDVKM. This CDR3 is built from 16 residues. Unmatched junction bases numbered 14, after V lost 5 bases and J lost 5 bases. The CDR3 sequence: CASSPHFDRAFYGYTF. Here the CDR3 DNA reads TGTGCCAGCAGTCCACACTTCGACAGGGCCTTTTATGGCTACACCTTC.

The chain recombines TRBV5-1 with TRBJ2-7, with D possibly being TRBD1 (6 bases). The germline CDR1 and CDR2 sequences are SGHRS and YFSETQ. Trimming removed 1 base at V and 6 bases at J, with 17 bases between. CDR3 length: 15 amino acids. The CDR3: CASSLFSTGIREQYF. The CDR3 coding sequence is TGCGCCAGCAGCTTGTTTTCAACAGGGATCCGCGAGCAGTACTTC.

The rearrangement joins TRBV27 to TRBJ2-3; D is possibly TRBD1 (5 bases). Deletions cut 3 bases from V and 5 bases from J, with 15 bases between. Germline V gene data show CDR1 as MNHEY and CDR2 as SMNVEV (reference sequence). CDR3 size: 15 residues. This chain's CDR3 is CASSFLRAGGDTQYF. CDR3 nucleotide sequence: TGTGCCAGCAGTTTTCTCAGGGCCGGTGGAGATACGCAGTATTTT.

The chain has TRBV5-6 and TRBJ2-7; a possible D gene is TRBD2 (6 bases). Trimming left V 5 bases short and J 3 bases short, with 15 bases between. CDR1 and CDR2 (germline): SGHDT, YYEEEE. CDR3 length: 14 residues. The DNA for the CDR3 is TGTGCCAGCAGGGTGGGCGGGGAGGTCTACGAGCAGTACGTC. Amino acids: CASRVGGEVYEQYV.

The V and J genes are TRBV30 and TRBJ1-1; the D gene is possibly TRBD1 (5 bases). Germline V lookup: CDR1 GTSNPN, CDR2 SVGIG (reference sequence). Trimming stripped 2 bases from V and 1 base from J, with 11 bases between. The CDR3 consists of 14 residues. CDR3 coding DNA: TGTGCCTGGAGTAGGGCAGGGCCGAACACTGAAGCTTTCTTT. This encodes CAWSRAGPNTEAFF.

The J gene is TRBJ1-1, the V gene TRBV19; D possibly corresponds to TRBD1 (5 bases). Trimming stripped 6 bases from V and 2 bases from J, with 19 bases between. The CDR3 is 16 amino acids. Germline CDR1 LNHDA, CDR2 SQIVND (reference sequence). CDR3 in amino acids: CASRIWPGTINTEAFF. As DNA, the CDR3 is TGTGCCAGTAGGATTTGGCCCGGGACTATAAACACTGAAGCTTTCTTT.